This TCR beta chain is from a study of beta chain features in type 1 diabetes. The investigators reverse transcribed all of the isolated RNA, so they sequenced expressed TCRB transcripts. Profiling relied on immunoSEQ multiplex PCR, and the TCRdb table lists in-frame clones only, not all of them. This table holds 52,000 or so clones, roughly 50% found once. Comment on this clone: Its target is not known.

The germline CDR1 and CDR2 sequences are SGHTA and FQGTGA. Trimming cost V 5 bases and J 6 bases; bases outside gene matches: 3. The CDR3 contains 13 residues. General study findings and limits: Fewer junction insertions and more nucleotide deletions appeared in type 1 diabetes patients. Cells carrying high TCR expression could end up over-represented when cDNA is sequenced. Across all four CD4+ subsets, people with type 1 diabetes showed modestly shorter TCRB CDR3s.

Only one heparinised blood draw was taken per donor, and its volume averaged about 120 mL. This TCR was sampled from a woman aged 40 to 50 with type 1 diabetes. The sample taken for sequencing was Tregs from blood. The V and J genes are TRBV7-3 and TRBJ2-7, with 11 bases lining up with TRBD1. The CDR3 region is CASSRTGGGEQYF. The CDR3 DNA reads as TGTGCCAGCAGCCGGACAGGGGGCGGCGAGCAGTACTTC.